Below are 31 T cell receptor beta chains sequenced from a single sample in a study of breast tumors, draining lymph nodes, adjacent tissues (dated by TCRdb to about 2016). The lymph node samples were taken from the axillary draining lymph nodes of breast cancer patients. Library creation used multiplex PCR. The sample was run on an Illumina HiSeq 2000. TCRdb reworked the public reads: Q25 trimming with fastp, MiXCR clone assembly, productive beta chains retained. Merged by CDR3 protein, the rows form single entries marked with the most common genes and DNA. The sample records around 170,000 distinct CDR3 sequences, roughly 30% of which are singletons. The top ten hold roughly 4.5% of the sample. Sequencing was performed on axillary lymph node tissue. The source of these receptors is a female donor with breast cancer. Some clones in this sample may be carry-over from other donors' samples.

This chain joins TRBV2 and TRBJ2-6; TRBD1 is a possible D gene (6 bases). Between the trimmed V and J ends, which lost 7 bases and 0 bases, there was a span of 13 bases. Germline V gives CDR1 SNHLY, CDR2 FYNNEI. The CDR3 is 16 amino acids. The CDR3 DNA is TGTGCCAGCACCCCAGGGGTCAACTCTGGGGCCAACGTCCTGACTTTC. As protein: CASTPGVNSGANVLTF.

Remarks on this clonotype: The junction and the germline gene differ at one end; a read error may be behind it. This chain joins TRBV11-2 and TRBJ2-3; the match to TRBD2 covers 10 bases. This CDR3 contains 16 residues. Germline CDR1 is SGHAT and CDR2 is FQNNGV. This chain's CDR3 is CVSSLGTSAHTDTQYF. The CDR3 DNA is TGTGTCAGCAGCCTGGGGACTAGCGCACACACAGATACGCAGTATTTT.

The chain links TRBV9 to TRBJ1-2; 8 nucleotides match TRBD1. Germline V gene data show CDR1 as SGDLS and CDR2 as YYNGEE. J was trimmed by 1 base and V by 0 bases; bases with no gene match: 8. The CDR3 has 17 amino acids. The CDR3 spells CASSVASTGEINYGYTF. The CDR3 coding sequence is TGTGCCAGCAGCGTAGCATCGACAGGGGAGATTAACTATGGCTACACCTTC. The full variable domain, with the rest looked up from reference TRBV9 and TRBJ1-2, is DSGVTQTPKHLITATGQRVTLRCSPRSGDLSVYWYQQSLDQGLQFLIQYYNGEERAKGNILERFSAQQFPDLHSELNLSSLELGDSALYFCASSVASTGEINYGYTFGSGTRLTVV.

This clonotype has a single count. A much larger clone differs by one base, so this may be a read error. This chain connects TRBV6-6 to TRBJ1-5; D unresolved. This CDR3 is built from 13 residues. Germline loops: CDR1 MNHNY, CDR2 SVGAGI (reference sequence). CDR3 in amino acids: CASSHSGNQPQHF. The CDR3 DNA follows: TGTGCCAGCAGTCACTCGGGAAATCAGCCCCAGCATTTT.

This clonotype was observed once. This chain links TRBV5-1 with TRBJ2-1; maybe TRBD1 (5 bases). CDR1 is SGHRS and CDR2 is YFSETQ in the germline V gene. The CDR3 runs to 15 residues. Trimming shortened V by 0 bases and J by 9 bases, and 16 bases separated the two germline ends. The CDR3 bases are TGCGCCAGCAGCTTGGGGCAGGGCATGCGGACTGAGCAGTTCTTC. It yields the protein CASSLGQGMRTEQFF. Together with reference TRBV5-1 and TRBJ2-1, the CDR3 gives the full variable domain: KAGVTQTPRYLIKTRGQQVTLSCSPISGHRSVSWYQQTPGQGLQFLFEYFSETQRNKGNFPGRFSGRQFSNSRSEMNVSTLELGDSALYLCASSLGQGMRTEQFFGPGTRLTVL.

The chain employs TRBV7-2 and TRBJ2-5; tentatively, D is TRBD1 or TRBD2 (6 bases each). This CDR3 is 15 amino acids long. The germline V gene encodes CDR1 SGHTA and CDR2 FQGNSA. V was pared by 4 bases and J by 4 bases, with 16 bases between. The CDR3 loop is CASSYRPGGRETQYF. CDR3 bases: TGTGCCAGCAGCTACCGGCCCGGGGGCCGAGAGACCCAGTACTTC.

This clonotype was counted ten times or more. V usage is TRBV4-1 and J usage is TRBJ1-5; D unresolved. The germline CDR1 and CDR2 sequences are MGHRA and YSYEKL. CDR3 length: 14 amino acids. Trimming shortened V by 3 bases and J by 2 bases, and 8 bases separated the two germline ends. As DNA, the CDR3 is TGCGCCAGCAGCCATTTGGGTGGCAATCAGCCCCAGCATTTT. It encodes CASSHLGGNQPQHF.

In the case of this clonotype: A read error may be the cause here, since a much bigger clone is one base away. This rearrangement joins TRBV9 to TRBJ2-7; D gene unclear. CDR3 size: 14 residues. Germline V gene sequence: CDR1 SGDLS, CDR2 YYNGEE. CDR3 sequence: CASSPQSRSSEQSF. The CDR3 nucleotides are TGTGCCAGCAGCCCTCAGAGCCGAAGCAGCGAGCAGTCCTTC.

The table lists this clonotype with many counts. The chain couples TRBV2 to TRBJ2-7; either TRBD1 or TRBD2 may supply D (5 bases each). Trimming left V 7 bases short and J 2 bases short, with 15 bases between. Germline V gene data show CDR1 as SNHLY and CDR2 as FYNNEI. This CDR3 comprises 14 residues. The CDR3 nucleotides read TGTGCCAGCACCTCCCGAGGGGCAGCCTACGAGCAGTACTTC. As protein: CASTSRGAAYEQYF.

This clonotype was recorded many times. CDR3 sequence reads: CASSVEYSLNEQFF. CDR3 DNA: TGTGCCAGCAGCGTAGAATACAGTTTGAATGAGCAGTTCTTC. The genes are TRBV9 and TRBJ2-1; D gene ambiguous. V lost 0 bases and J 7 bases, leaving 11 bases between the germline ends. The CDR3 extends over 14 amino acids. Looked up from germline, CDR1 is SGDLS and CDR2 is YYNGEE. The entire variable domain, with the rest obtained from reference TRBV9 and TRBJ2-1, is as follows: DSGVTQTPKHLITATGQRVTLRCSPRSGDLSVYWYQQSLDQGLQFLIQYYNGEERAKGNILERFSAQQFPDLHSELNLSSLELGDSALYFCASSVEYSLNEQFFGPGTRLTVL.

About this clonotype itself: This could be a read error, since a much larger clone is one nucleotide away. CDR3 region: CASTWGGASYEQYF. The CDR3 DNA reads TGTGCCAGCACCTGGGGGGGCGCCTCCTACGAGCAGTACTTC. V and J are TRBV5-8 and TRBJ2-7; TRBD2 might be the D (7 bases). Germline V gene data show CDR1 as SGHTS and CDR2 as YDEGEE. CDR3 length: 14 residues. V was clipped by 6 bases and J by 0 bases, with 13 bases between them. Together with reference TRBV5-8 and TRBJ2-7, the CDR3 gives the full variable domain: EAGVTQSPTHLIKTRGQQATLRCSPISGHTSVYWYQQALGLGLQFLLWYDEGEERNRGNFPPRFSGRQFPNYSSELNVNALELEDSALYLCASTWGGASYEQYFGPGTRLTVT.

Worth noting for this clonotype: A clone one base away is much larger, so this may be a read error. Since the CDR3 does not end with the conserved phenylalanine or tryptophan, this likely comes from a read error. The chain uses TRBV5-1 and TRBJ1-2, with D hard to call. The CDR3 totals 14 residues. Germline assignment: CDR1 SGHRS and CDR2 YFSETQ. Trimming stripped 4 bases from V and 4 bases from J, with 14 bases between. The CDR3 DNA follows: TGCGCCAGCAGCCAAGAGGAGATAGGCTATGGCTACACCCTC. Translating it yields CASSQEEIGYGYTL.

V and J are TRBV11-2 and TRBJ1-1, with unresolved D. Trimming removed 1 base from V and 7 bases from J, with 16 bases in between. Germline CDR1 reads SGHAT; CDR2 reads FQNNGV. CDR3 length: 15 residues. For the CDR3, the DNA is TGTGCCAGCAGCTTAGTACCGTTTTTGGAGAATGAAGCTTTCTTT. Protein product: CASSLVPFLENEAFF.

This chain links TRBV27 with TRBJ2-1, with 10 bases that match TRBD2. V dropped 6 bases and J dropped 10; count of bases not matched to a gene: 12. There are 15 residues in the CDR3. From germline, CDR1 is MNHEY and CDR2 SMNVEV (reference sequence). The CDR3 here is CASRQRGGPREEQFF. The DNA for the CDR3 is TGTGCCAGCAGGCAGCGGGGGGGCCCGCGCGAGGAGCAGTTCTTC.

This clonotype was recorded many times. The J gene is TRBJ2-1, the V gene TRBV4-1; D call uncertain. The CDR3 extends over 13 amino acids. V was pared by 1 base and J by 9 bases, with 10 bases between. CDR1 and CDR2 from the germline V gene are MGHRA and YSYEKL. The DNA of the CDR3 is TGCGCCAGCAGCCAAGGTAAGCAGGCTGAGCAGTTCTTC. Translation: CASSQGKQAEQFF.

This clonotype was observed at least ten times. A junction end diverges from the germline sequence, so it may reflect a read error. The CDR3 DNA sequence: TGCGCCAGCAGCTTACGGACAGCGGGCTCTGGAAATACCATATATTTT. Translation: CASSLRTAGSGNTIYF. J is TRBJ1-3 and V is TRBV5-1; maybe TRBD1 (6 bases). Germline V CDR1 and CDR2: SGHRS, YFSETQ. The CDR3 spans 16 residues.

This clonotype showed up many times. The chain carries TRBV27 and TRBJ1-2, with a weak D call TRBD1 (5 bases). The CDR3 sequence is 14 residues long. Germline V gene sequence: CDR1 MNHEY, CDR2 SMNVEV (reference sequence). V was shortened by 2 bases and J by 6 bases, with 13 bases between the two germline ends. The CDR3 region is CASSLNGAGDGYTF. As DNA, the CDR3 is TGTGCCAGCAGTTTAAACGGAGCGGGGGATGGCTACACCTTC.

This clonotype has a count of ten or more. The CDR3 sequence is CASSEYETQYF. In nucleotides, the CDR3 is TGTGCCAGCAGTGAATATGAGACCCAGTACTTC. V usage is TRBV25-1 and J usage is TRBJ2-5; D gene ambiguous. Trimming removed 0 bases from V and 5 bases from J, with 1 base in between. Germline V CDR1 and CDR2: MGHDK, SYGVNS. This CDR3 contains 11 residues.

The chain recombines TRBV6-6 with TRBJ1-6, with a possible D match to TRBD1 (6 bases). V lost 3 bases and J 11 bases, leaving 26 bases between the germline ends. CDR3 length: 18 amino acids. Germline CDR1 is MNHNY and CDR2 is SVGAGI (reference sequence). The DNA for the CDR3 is TGTGCCAGCAGTTATGGACAGCCTATCTTCTACAGCGGTCCACCCCTCCACTTT. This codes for CASSYGQPIFYSGPPLHF.

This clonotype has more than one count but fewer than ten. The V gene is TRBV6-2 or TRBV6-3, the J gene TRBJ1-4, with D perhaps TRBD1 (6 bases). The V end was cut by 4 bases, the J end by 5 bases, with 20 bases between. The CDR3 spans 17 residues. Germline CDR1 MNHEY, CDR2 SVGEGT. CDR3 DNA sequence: TGTGCCAGCAGTTCCCACACGGGGGCAGAGAACAATGAAAAACTGTTTTTT. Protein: CASSSHTGAENNEKLFF.

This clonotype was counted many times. The CDR3 protein is CASSQDGGTQPQHF. In nucleotides, the CDR3 is TGTGCCAGCAGCCAAGATGGAGGGACTCAGCCCCAGCATTTT. The chain links TRBV3-1 to TRBJ1-5; weak D call: TRBD1 (5 bases). Per the germline V gene, CDR1 is LGHDT and CDR2 is YNNKEL (reference sequence). The CDR3 spans 14 residues. The V end lost 0 bases, the J end lost 6 bases, and 9 bases lay between the germline ends.

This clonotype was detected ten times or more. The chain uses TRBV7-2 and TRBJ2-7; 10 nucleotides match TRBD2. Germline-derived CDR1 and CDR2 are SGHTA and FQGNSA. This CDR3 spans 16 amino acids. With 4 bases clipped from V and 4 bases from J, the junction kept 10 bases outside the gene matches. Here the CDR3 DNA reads TGTGCCAGCAGCTCTAGCGGGGGTTCCCCTCCTTACGAGCAGTACTTC. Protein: CASSSSGGSPPYEQYF.

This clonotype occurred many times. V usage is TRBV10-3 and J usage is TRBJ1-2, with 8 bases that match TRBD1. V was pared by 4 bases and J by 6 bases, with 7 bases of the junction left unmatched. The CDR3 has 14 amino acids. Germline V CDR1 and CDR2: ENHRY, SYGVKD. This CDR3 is CAISAGTGANGYTF. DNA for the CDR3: TGTGCCATCAGTGCCGGGACAGGAGCTAATGGCTACACCTTC.

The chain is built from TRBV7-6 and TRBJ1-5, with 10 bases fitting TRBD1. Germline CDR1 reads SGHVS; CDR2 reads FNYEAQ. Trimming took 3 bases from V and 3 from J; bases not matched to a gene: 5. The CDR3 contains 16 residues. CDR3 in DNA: TGTGCCAGCAGCTTCGGGACAGGGGTATTCAATCAGCCCCAGCATTTT. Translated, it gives CASSFGTGVFNQPQHF.

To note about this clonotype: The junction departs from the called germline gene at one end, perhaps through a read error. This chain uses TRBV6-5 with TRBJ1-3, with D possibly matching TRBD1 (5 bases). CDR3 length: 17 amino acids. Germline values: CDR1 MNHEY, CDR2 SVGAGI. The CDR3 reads CASTRSGDHHSGSTIYF. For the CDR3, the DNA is TGTGCCAGCACCCGGTCGGGGGACCACCACTCTGGAAGCACCATATATTTT.

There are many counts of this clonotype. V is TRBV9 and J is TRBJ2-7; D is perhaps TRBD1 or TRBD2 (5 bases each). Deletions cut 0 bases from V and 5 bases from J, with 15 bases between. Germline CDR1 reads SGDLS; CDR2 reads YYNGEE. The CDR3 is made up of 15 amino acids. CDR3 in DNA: TGTGCCAGCAGCGTAGGTGGGCTTCGGGGCGACGAGCAGTACTTC. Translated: CASSVGGLRGDEQYF.

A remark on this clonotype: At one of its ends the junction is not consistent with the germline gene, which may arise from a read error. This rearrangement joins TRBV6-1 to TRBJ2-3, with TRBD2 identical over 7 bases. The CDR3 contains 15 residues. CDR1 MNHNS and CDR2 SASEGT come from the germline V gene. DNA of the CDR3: TGTGCCAGCAGGGGAGGGTCAGGGCGCACAGCTACGCAGTATTTT. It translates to CASRGGSGRTATQYF.

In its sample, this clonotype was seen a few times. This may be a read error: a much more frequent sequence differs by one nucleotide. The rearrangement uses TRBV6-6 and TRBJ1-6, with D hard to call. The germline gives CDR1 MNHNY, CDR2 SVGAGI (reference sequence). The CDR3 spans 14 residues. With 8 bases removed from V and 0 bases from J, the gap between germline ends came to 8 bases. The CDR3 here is CASGQPSYNSPLHF. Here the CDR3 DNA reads TGTGCCAGCGGTCAGCCCTCCTATAATTCACCCCTCCACTTT.

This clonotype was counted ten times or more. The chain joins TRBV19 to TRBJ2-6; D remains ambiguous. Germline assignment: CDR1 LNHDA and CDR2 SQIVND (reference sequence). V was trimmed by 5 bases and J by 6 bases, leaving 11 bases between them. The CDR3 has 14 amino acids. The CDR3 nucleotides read TGTGCCAGTAGTCTCGGGTTATCGGCCAACGTCCTGACTTTC. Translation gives CASSLGLSANVLTF.

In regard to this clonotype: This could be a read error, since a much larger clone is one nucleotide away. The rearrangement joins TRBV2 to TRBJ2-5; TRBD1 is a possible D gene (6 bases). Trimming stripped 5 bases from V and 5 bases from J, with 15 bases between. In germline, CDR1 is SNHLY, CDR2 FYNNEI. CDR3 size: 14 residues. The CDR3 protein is CASSWGVGGETQYF. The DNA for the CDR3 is TGTGCCAGCAGTTGGGGTGTAGGGGGTGAGACCCAGTACTTC. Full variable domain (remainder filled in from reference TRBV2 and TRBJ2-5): EPEVTQTPSHQVTQMGQEVILRCVPISNHLYFYWYRQILGQKVEFLVSFYNNEISEKSEIFDDQFSVERPDGSNFTLKIRSTKLEDSAMYFCASSWGVGGETQYFGPGTRLLVL.

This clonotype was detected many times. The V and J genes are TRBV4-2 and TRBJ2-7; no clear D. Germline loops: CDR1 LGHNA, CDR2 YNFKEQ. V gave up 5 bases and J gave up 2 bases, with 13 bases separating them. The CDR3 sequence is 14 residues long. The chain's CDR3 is CASSARVPPYEQYF. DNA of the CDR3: TGTGCCAGCAGCGCTAGGGTACCCCCCTACGAGCAGTACTTC.